Below are 2 T cell receptor beta chains sequenced from a single sample in a study of early T cells in non-severe SARS-CoV-2 infection. TCRdb re-derived calls from the 5' RACE reads in MiXCR, one entry per CDR3 protein. Altogether about 45,000 distinct CDR3 sequences are present, about 12% being singletons, with the ten largest covering about a sixth. The sequenced material came from whole blood. The receptors here all came from an adult who was a healthcare worker with PCR-confirmed SARS-CoV-2 infection or an uninfected control (not recorded which).

This clonotype was seen many times. The chain has TRBV4-3 and TRBJ1-4, with 7 positions matching TRBD1. Germline CDR1 and CDR2: LGHNA and YSLEER. V shed 2 bases, J shed 8 bases, and the junction held 8 bases outside the gene matches. CDR3 length equals 15 residues. Here the CDR3 DNA reads TGCGCCAGCAGCCAAATAACAGGGGTTGGCGAAAAACTGTTTTTT. The encoded protein is CASSQITGVGEKLFF.

V gene TRBV6-2 or TRBV6-3 combines with J gene TRBJ2-5; no clear D. The germline V gene has CDR1 MNHEY and CDR2 SVGEGT. The CDR3 length is 14 residues. V lost 2 bases and J 5 bases, leaving 12 bases between the germline ends. CDR3 in DNA: TGTGCCAGCAGTTACGAACTACCTTGGGAGACCCAGTACTTC. Its protein product is CASSYELPWETQYF.